This TCR beta chain was recorded in a study of follicular helper T cells after annual influenza vaccination. Per germline, CDR1 MNHNS and CDR2 SASEGT. With 7 bases removed from V and 0 bases from J, the gap between germline ends came to 13 bases. The CDR3 is 15 amino acids. Worth noting for this clone: The target antigen is unknown.

Findings and limits, study-wide: Most later recoveries of Day 7 ICOS+CD38+ clones were ICOS-CD38- cTfh.

Measured with immunoSEQ multiplex PCR; TCRdb has only the in-frame clones, and not every one. The data contain 28,000 or so clones, 80% to 90% of them singletons. Time point indicated: 2014-2015 season, pre-vaccination. Donors were community-dwelling with no influenza vaccine in the prior 6 months. The TCR was taken from an adult who received the influenza vaccine. Here the sequenced sample was CXCR5+ CD38- circulating T follicular helper cells from blood, taken on the day of influenza vaccination. Subset described: circulating Tfh, non-naive CD4+CXCR5+PD-1+ (ICOS+CD38+ or ICOS-CD38-). V is TRBV6-1 and J is TRBJ1-3; D not certain. CDR3 sequence reads: CASTPGDSSGNTIYF. CDR3 DNA: TGTGCCAGCACTCCAGGCGATTCCTCTGGAAACACCATATATTTT.